Listed below are T cell receptor beta chains from one sample, sequenced in a study of blood T cell repertoires in COVID-19. The assay was immunoSEQ multiplex PCR, and TCRdb's table has in-frame clones only and misses some. The table has 200,000 to 300,000 clones, around 86% seen once; the top ten hold approximately 5.3%. The sample comprised peripheral blood. Receptors were obtained from an older woman with COVID-19, enrolled during active disease. Each CDR3 is given with its conserved first and last residue. Fields, in order: clone size, V gene, J gene, D gene, CDR3 protein, CDR3 DNA. A D gene is named only where the DNA matches it firmly. A clone size is listed for some rows: how often the clone was seen (once, few, many), or a class if it is expanded.

>.|TRBV29-1|TRBJ2-7|TRBD2
CSVESGGSSEQYF
TGCAGCGTTGAGTCTGGCGGGAGTAGCGAGCAGTACTTC
>.|TRBV28|TRBJ2-7|.
CASSFKFNGAQYF
TGTGCCAGCAGTTTTAAATTTAATGGGGCACAGTACTTC
>.|TRBV6-1|TRBJ1-5|TRBD1
CASSERDRARQPQHF
TGTGCCAGCAGTGAACGTGACAGGGCACGACAGCCCCAGCATTTT
>.|TRBV19|TRBJ2-1|TRBD2
CASSTLAGGTEQFF
TGTGCCAGTAGTACCCTAGCGGGAGGGACTGAGCAGTTCTTC
>once|TRBV18|TRBJ2-7|TRBD1
CASSPPGDRKYEQYF
TGTGCCAGCTCACCCCCCGGGGACAGAAAATACGAGCAGTACTTC
>.|TRBV5-6|TRBJ2-1|TRBD2
CASSRRLAGASGAYNEQFF
TGTGCCAGCAGCCGACGACTAGCGGGAGCCTCAGGGGCATACAATGAGCAGTTCTTC
>.|TRBV13|TRBJ2-3|TRBD1
CASSGRDRGQETDTQYF
TGTGCCAGCAGCGGCCGGGACAGGGGGCAAGAAACAGATACGCAGTATTTT
>.|TRBV13|TRBJ2-1|.
CASSTSAVTSSYNEQFF
TGTGCCAGCAGCACATCAGCGGTGACGAGCTCCTACAATGAGCAGTTCTTC
>once|TRBV28|TRBJ1-5|TRBD1
CASKVGQGNQPQHF
TGTGCCAGCAAGGTCGGACAGGGGAATCAGCCCCAGCATTTT
>.|TRBV28|TRBJ1-4|.
CASSPGGKQAGYEKLFF
TGTGCCAGCAGTCCGGGGGGTAAGCAAGCGGGCTATGAAAAACTGTTTTTT
>once|TRBV4-3|TRBJ2-7|.
CASSQDTRSHEQYF
TGCGCCAGCAGCCAGGATACTAGGAGCCACGAGCAGTACTTC
>.|TRBV5-3|TRBJ2-7|TRBD1
CARSSPGQGRYEQYF
TGTGCCAGAAGCTCGCCGGGACAGGGGCGATACGAGCAGTACTTC
>.|TRBV28|TRBJ1-6|TRBD1
CASSLDRGGSSPLHF
TGTGCCAGCAGTTTGGACAGGGGAGGGAGTTCACCCCTCCACTTT
>.|TRBV30|TRBJ1-6|TRBD1
CAYIQGNNSPLHF
TGTGCCTATATACAGGGGAATAATTCACCCCTCCACTTT
>.|TRBV6-6|TRBJ1-6|TRBD1
CASRYRGNDSPLHF
TGTGCCAGCAGGTACAGGGGGAACGATTCACCCCTCCACTTT
>.|TRBV18|TRBJ1-1|TRBD1
CASSPHQGDVTEAFF
TGTGCCAGCTCACCTCACCAGGGGGACGTCACTGAAGCTTTCTTT
>.|TRBV11-3|TRBJ2-1|.
CASSLGGGPGGYNEQFF
TGTGCCAGCAGCTTAGGAGGGGGGCCGGGGGGCTACAATGAGCAGTTCTTC
>.|TRBV28|TRBJ2-1|.
CASSSYIGQSTASGLEQFF
TGTGCCAGCAGTTCCTACATCGGACAGTCCACCGCTTCGGGGTTAGAGCAGTTCTTC
>.|TRBV5-4|TRBJ2-1|TRBD2
CASSSVAGGAYNEQFF
TGTGCCAGCAGCTCCGTGGCGGGAGGCGCCTACAATGAGCAGTTCTTC
>few|TRBV2|TRBJ1-5|.
CASYRDINQPQHF
TGTGCCTCCTATCGGGACATCAATCAGCCCCAGCATTTT
>.|TRBV27|TRBJ2-1|TRBD2
CASSLYVAGYNEQFF
TGTGCCAGCAGTTTATATGTAGCGGGATACAATGAGCAGTTCTTC
>.|TRBV29-1|TRBJ2-7|.
CSVEGWSVQKDSYEQYF
TGCAGCGTTGAAGGTTGGTCAGTCCAAAAGGACAGCTACGAGCAGTACTTC
>.|TRBV3-1/TRBV3-2|TRBJ2-3|.
CASSQRWGGIRTTDTQYF
TGTGCCAGCAGCCAAAGATGGGGCGGGATCCGAACCACAGATACGCAGTATTTT
>.|TRBV11-1|TRBJ2-7|TRBD2
CASSLRGSGNEQYF
TGTGCCAGCAGCTTACGTGGTAGCGGGAACGAGCAGTACTTC
>.|TRBV11-2|TRBJ1-2|TRBD1
CASSPDRGLSGYTF
TGTGCCAGCAGCCCCGACAGGGGGCTTTCTGGCTACACCTTC
>.|TRBV28|TRBJ2-2|.
CASSLLTGELFF
TGTGCCAGCAGTTTATTAACCGGGGAGCTGTTTTTT
>few|TRBV7-9|TRBJ2-2|TRBD2
CASSKPGLRNTGELFF
TGTGCCAGCAGCAAACCGGGACTACGGAACACCGGGGAGCTGTTTTTT
>.|TRBV15|TRBJ2-7|.
CATSRASYEQYF
TGTGCCACCAGCAGAGCGAGCTACGAGCAGTACTTC
>.|TRBV19|TRBJ2-3|TRBD1
CASSPRTGGGTDTQYF
TGTGCCAGTAGTCCTCGGACAGGGGGTGGCACAGATACGCAGTATTTT
>.|TRBV7-9|TRBJ2-3|.
CASSLNRFSDTQYF
TGTGCCAGCAGCCTAAACAGGTTCTCAGATACGCAGTATTTT
>.|TRBV5-5|TRBJ1-2|.
CASSPASGGYGYTF
TGTGCCAGCAGCCCCGCCTCGGGTGGCTATGGCTACACCTTC
>.|TRBV4-1|TRBJ1-5|TRBD1
CASSQEGTGTSNQPQHF
TGCGCCAGCAGCCAGGAAGGGACAGGGACTAGCAATCAGCCCCAGCATTTT
>.|TRBV9|TRBJ2-7|TRBD1
CASSSGQGLGEQYF
TGTGCCAGCAGCTCCGGACAGGGGTTGGGCGAGCAGTACTTC
>.|TRBV5-6|TRBJ1-2|TRBD1
CASSLTGQSNYGYTF
TGTGCCAGCAGCTTGACGGGACAGAGTAACTATGGCTACACCTTC
>.|TRBV28|TRBJ2-7|TRBD1
CASSLGTGGSYEQYF
TGTGCCAGCAGTTTAGGGACAGGTGGTTCCTACGAGCAGTACTTC
>.|TRBV19|TRBJ2-7|TRBD1
CASSTAGGSYEQYF
TGTGCCAGTAGTACGGCAGGGGGCTCCTACGAGCAGTACTTC
>.|TRBV20-1|TRBJ2-1|.
CSADGVREQFF
TGCAGTGCTGATGGAGTGCGGGAGCAGTTCTTC
>.|TRBV10-3|TRBJ2-1|TRBD2
CAIASGRFNEQFF
TGTGCCATCGCTAGCGGGAGGTTCAATGAGCAGTTCTTC
>once|TRBV5-6|TRBJ2-3|.
CASSLWAGSTDTQYF
TGTGCCAGCAGCTTGTGGGCGGGTAGCACAGATACGCAGTATTTT
>.|TRBV3-1/TRBV3-2|TRBJ2-5|TRBD2
CASGRLAGGEETQYF
TGTGCCAGCGGCAGACTAGCGGGAGGAGAAGAGACCCAGTACTTC
>.|TRBV12-5|TRBJ2-5|.
CASGLVAGGRRFPETQYF
TGTGCTAGTGGTTTGGTAGCCGGGGGGCGCAGATTTCCAGAGACCCAGTACTTC
>.|TRBV5-1|TRBJ1-1|.
CASSLGRGTEAFF
TGCGCCAGCAGCTTGGGCAGGGGAACTGAAGCTTTCTTT
>few|TRBV5-1|TRBJ1-2|.
CASSTGGSNYGYTF
TGCGCCAGCAGCACGGGGGGTTCTAACTATGGCTACACCTTC
>.|TRBV19|TRBJ1-1|.
CASITRRGNTEAFF
TGTGCCAGTATTACGAGACGGGGGAACACTGAAGCTTTCTTT
>.|TRBV4-1|TRBJ1-5|TRBD1
CASSQVLNPGQGTAQPQHF
TGCGCCAGCAGCCAAGTCCTTAATCCAGGACAGGGGACGGCTCAGCCCCAGCATTTT
>.|TRBV15|TRBJ1-1|.
CATSRARVGQAFF
TGTGCCACCAGCAGAGCGCGGGTCGGGCAAGCTTTCTTT
>.|TRBV11-3|TRBJ2-3|TRBD2
CASSQGLAGGGDTQYF
TGTGCCAGCAGCCAAGGACTAGCGGGAGGGGGTGATACGCAGTATTTT
>.|TRBV24-1|TRBJ1-1|TRBD1
CATRVTGGTEAFF
TGTGCCACCAGGGTAACAGGGGGCACTGAAGCTTTCTTT
>.|TRBV15|TRBJ2-7|TRBD2
CATSRDRGLAVKEQYF
TGTGCCACCAGCAGAGATCGAGGGCTAGCGGTTAAAGAGCAGTACTTC
>.|TRBV11-3|TRBJ2-7|.
CASSPRRGSGHEQYF
TGTGCCAGCAGCCCAAGACGGGGGAGCGGCCACGAGCAGTACTTC
>.|TRBV6-2/TRBV6-3|TRBJ1-2|.
CASSYQGQGTF
TGTGCCAGCAGTTACCAGGGCCAGGGGACCTTC
>once|TRBV5-6|TRBJ1-1|.
CASSLVRQSAFF
TGTGCCAGCAGCTTGGTAAGACAGAGCGCTTTCTTT
>.|TRBV29-1|TRBJ1-1|TRBD1
CSVRTGGAGTEAFF
TGCAGCGTCCGGACAGGGGGCGCCGGGACTGAAGCTTTCTTT
>.|TRBV29-1|TRBJ1-2|.
CSVEDRRVNYGYTF
TGCAGCGTTGAAGATCGGCGGGTTAACTATGGCTACACCTTC
>.|TRBV7-9|TRBJ2-7|TRBD2
CASGSGSGSYEQYF
TGTGCCAGCGGTAGCGGGAGTGGGTCCTACGAGCAGTACTTC
>once|TRBV6-5|TRBJ1-2|TRBD1
CASSYRGQGGYGYTF
TGTGCCAGCAGTTACAGGGGACAGGGTGGCTATGGCTACACCTTC
>.|TRBV28|TRBJ1-1|TRBD1
CASSPNRGRYTEAFF
TGTGCCAGCAGTCCCAACAGGGGGCGTTACACTGAAGCTTTCTTT
>.|TRBV30|TRBJ1-1|TRBD1
CAWSHRTGVGTEAFF
TGTGCCTGGAGTCATAGGACAGGGGTGGGCACTGAAGCTTTCTTT
>.|TRBV6-5|TRBJ1-1|TRBD1
CASSYYRGGHTEAFF
TGTGCCAGCAGTTACTACAGGGGAGGTCACACTGAAGCTTTCTTT